One and the same sample provided the 7 T cell receptor beta chains below, sequenced in a study of T-cell reconstitution after alpha-beta-depleted transplantation in children. The TCRbeta library incorporated unique molecular identifiers. Using its own MiXCR run on the PCR reads, TCRdb lists one record per CDR3 protein. The data contain around 600,000 distinct CDR3 sequences, more than 20% of them singletons. The sequences come from PBMCs, mostly from graft donor cells, collected 360 days after TCRalphabeta/CD19-depleted stem cell transplant. All receptors derive from a boy under three years old who had a stem cell transplant for acute myeloid leukemia, so the T cells may come from the graft donor.

The CDR3 sequence is CASSYSSTGEDYGYTF. The CDR3 DNA sequence: TGTGCCAGCAGTTACTCGAGCACAGGGGAGGACTATGGCTACACCTTC. The gene calls are TRBV6-5 and TRBJ1-2, with TRBD1 matching 7 bases. This CDR3 region has 16 residues. After removal of 0 bases from V and 3 bases from J, the junction contained 7 bases not matched to a gene. From germline, CDR1 is MNHEY and CDR2 SVGAGI.

The V and J genes are TRBV6-2 or TRBV6-3 and TRBJ2-1, with D unresolved. This CDR3 is 13 amino acids long. V dropped 7 bases and J dropped 5 bases, with 12 bases sitting between them. Germline V lookup: CDR1 MNHEY, CDR2 SVGEGT. CDR3 in DNA: TGTGCCAGCACCTCCTGGTCTGACAATGAGCAGTTCTTC. Encoded protein: CASTSWSDNEQFF.

The genes are TRBV29-1 and TRBJ1-5; D may be TRBD1 (6 bases). V was cut by 5 bases and J by 4 bases, with 18 bases left in between. The CDR3 is 15 residues long. Looked up from germline, CDR1 is SQVTM and CDR2 is ANQGSEA. The CDR3, as DNA: TGCAGCGTTTCAGGGGACAAAAAAGGGAATCAGCCCCAGCATTTT. It specifies CSVSGDKKGNQPQHF. Drawing the rest from reference TRBV29-1 and TRBJ1-5, the complete variable domain is SAVISQKPSRDICQRGTSLTIQCQVDSQVTMMFWYRQQPGQSLTLIATANQGSEATYESGFVIDKFPISRPNLTFSTLTVSNMSPEDSSIYLCSVSGDKKGNQPQHFGDGTRLSIL.

The J gene is TRBJ2-4, the V gene TRBV6-1; 7 positions match TRBD1. The CDR3 covers 13 residues. Germline V gene sequence: CDR1 MNHNS, CDR2 SASEGT. Trimming removed 5 bases from V and 7 bases from J; junction bases left unmatched: 5. The CDR3 sequence is CASSPTGMNIQYF. CDR3 nucleotide sequence: TGTGCCAGCAGTCCGACAGGGATGAACATTCAGTACTTC.

The chain links TRBV7-2 to TRBJ2-7, with 10 bases fitting TRBD2. Looked up from germline, CDR1 is SGHTA and CDR2 is FQGNSA. The CDR3 spans 16 residues. Unmatched junction bases numbered 6, after V lost 0 bases and J lost 4 bases. The CDR3 sequence: CASSLASGGAMYEQYF. CDR3 nucleotides: TGTGCCAGCAGCTTAGCGAGCGGGGGGGCCATGTACGAGCAGTACTTC. Combining the CDR3 with reference TRBV7-2 and TRBJ2-7 gives the whole variable domain GAGVSQSPSNKVTEKGKDVELRCDPISGHTALYWYRQSLGQGLEFLIYFQGNSAPDKSGLPSDRFSAERTGGSVSTLTIQRTQQEDSAVYLCASSLASGGAMYEQYFGPGTRLTVT.

This clonotype was detected many times. The rearrangement uses TRBV6-5 and TRBJ2-1, with TRBD1 matching 10 bases. CDR1 MNHEY and CDR2 SVGAGI come from the germline V gene. CDR3 length: 17 amino acids. V trimming: 4 bases; J trimming: 7 bases; junction bases outside the gene matches: 13. This CDR3 reads CASSSVWGDRGDNEQFF. The CDR3 DNA reads TGTGCCAGCAGTTCCGTCTGGGGGGACAGGGGAGATAATGAGCAGTTCTTC.

This clonotype occurred many times. The V gene is TRBV6-2 or TRBV6-3, the J gene TRBJ2-7; a weak D match, TRBD1 (6 bases). The CDR3 covers 16 residues. Germline assignment: CDR1 MNHEY and CDR2 SVGEGT. V lost 2 bases, J lost 3 bases, and 17 bases lay in between. The CDR3 loop reads CASSYPIGQIHYEQYF. In nucleotides, the CDR3 is TGTGCCAGCAGTTACCCAATCGGACAGATTCACTACGAGCAGTACTTC.